The rows below give T cell receptor beta chains drawn from one sample of a study of blood T cell repertoires in COVID-19. Sequencing used immunoSEQ multiplex PCR; TCRdb keeps in-frame clones, though not all of them. This table holds around 71,000 clones, roughly 80% found once. The specimen was peripheral blood. Receptor source: a man in his 70s with acute or convalescent COVID-19. CDR3s include the opening cysteine and the closing phenylalanine or tryptophan. A D gene is named only where the DNA matches it firmly. Clone size, where shown, is once, few, many, or a class for clones that have expanded.

abundance: NA; d_gene: TRBD2; j_gene: TRBJ2-7; v_gene: TRBV19; CDR3nt: TGTGCCAGTAGTATAGAGGGACTAGCGGGAGTACGGAACGAGCAGTACTTC; CDR3aa: CASSIEGLAGVRNEQYF
abundance: NA; d_gene: TRBD2; j_gene: TRBJ2-5; v_gene: TRBV3-1/TRBV3-2; CDR3nt: TGTGCCAGCAGCCTTCGGGAGGCCCAAGAGACCCAGTACTTC; CDR3aa: CASSLREAQETQYF
abundance: NA; d_gene: TRBD2; j_gene: TRBJ2-5; v_gene: TRBV4-1; CDR3nt: TGCGCCAGCAGCTACGGGACTAGCTTACAAGAGACCCAGTACTTC; CDR3aa: CASSYGTSLQETQYF
abundance: NA; d_gene: NA; j_gene: TRBJ2-5; v_gene: TRBV5-8; CDR3nt: TGTGCCAGCAGCTATGCGGAGACCCAGTACTTC; CDR3aa: CASSYAETQYF
abundance: NA; d_gene: TRBD2; j_gene: TRBJ2-1; v_gene: TRBV5-1; CDR3nt: TGCGCCAGCAGCTCGGGACTAGCGGGGGACAATGAGCAGTTCTTC; CDR3aa: CASSSGLAGDNEQFF
abundance: NA; d_gene: TRBD1; j_gene: TRBJ2-5; v_gene: TRBV5-4; CDR3nt: TGTGCCAGCAGCCTGACAGGGGCGCAGGAGACCCAGTACTTC; CDR3aa: CASSLTGAQETQYF
abundance: few; d_gene: TRBD1; j_gene: TRBJ2-6; v_gene: TRBV10-3; CDR3nt: TGTGCCATCAGTGAGTCGGCAGGGGGCCGGGCCAACGTCCTGACTTTC; CDR3aa: CAISESAGGRANVLTF
abundance: NA; d_gene: NA; j_gene: TRBJ1-2; v_gene: TRBV30; CDR3nt: TGTGCCTGGAACGCGGGCGCTTATGGCTACACCTTC; CDR3aa: CAWNAGAYGYTF
abundance: NA; d_gene: NA; j_gene: TRBJ1-3; v_gene: TRBV2; CDR3nt: TGTGCCAGAGGGGGGGCCTCGAGCTCTGGAAACACCATATATTTT; CDR3aa: CARGGASSSGNTIYF
abundance: NA; d_gene: NA; j_gene: TRBJ2-2; v_gene: TRBV11-3; CDR3nt: TGTGCCAGCAGCCCTCAAGTGGGCGCGACCGGGGAGCTGTTTTTT; CDR3aa: CASSPQVGATGELFF
abundance: many; d_gene: NA; j_gene: TRBJ1-1; v_gene: TRBV28; CDR3nt: TGTGCCAGCAGTTTTATTCGGAACACTGAAGCTTTCTTT; CDR3aa: CASSFIRNTEAFF
abundance: few; d_gene: TRBD1; j_gene: TRBJ1-2; v_gene: TRBV19; CDR3nt: TGTGCCAGTCGTCCCGGGACAGGGTTTGACGTTGGCTACACCTTC; CDR3aa: CASRPGTGFDVGYTF
abundance: NA; d_gene: NA; j_gene: TRBJ1-5; v_gene: TRBV7-2; CDR3nt: TGTGCCAGCAGCTTACAGGGCAATCAGCCCCAGCATTTT; CDR3aa: CASSLQGNQPQHF
abundance: NA; d_gene: NA; j_gene: TRBJ1-2; v_gene: TRBV19; CDR3nt: TGTGCCAGTAGTATCTTGACAGAGGATGGCTACACCTTC; CDR3aa: CASSILTEDGYTF
abundance: NA; d_gene: NA; j_gene: TRBJ2-2; v_gene: TRBV5-4; CDR3nt: TGTGCCAGCAGCCCTGACAGCCGACGGACCGGGGAGCTGTTTTTT; CDR3aa: CASSPDSRRTGELFF
abundance: NA; d_gene: NA; j_gene: TRBJ2-1; v_gene: TRBV7-2; CDR3nt: TGTGCCAGCAGCTCCCTAGACAGGCCAGACAATGAGCAGTTCTTC; CDR3aa: CASSSLDRPDNEQFF
abundance: NA; d_gene: NA; j_gene: TRBJ2-3; v_gene: TRBV19; CDR3nt: TGTGCCAGTACCTCTAGCGAGATGATTAGCACAGATACGCAGTATTTT; CDR3aa: CASTSSEMISTDTQYF
abundance: few; d_gene: NA; j_gene: TRBJ2-1; v_gene: TRBV3-1/TRBV3-2; CDR3nt: TGTGCCAGCAGCCAAGTAACTAGCCGCAATGAGCAGTTCTTC; CDR3aa: CASSQVTSRNEQFF
abundance: few; d_gene: NA; j_gene: TRBJ2-7; v_gene: TRBV27; CDR3nt: TGTGCCAGCTCCTTTCACAGTTCCTACGAGCAGTACTTC; CDR3aa: CASSFHSSYEQYF
abundance: NA; d_gene: NA; j_gene: TRBJ2-7; v_gene: TRBV5-4; CDR3nt: TGTGCCAGCAGCTTACACAGGGTTCGCCCCCCCTACGAGCAGTACTTC; CDR3aa: CASSLHRVRPPYEQYF
abundance: NA; d_gene: TRBD1; j_gene: TRBJ1-2; v_gene: TRBV18; CDR3nt: TGTGCCAGCTCACCACCCGGGACAGCAGGGGGGTATGGCTACACCTTC; CDR3aa: CASSPPGTAGGYGYTF
abundance: NA; d_gene: TRBD1; j_gene: TRBJ1-3; v_gene: TRBV7-9; CDR3nt: TGTGCCAGCAGTTCGGGACAGGGGATCTCTGGAAACACCATATATTTT; CDR3aa: CASSSGQGISGNTIYF
abundance: NA; d_gene: NA; j_gene: TRBJ1-3; v_gene: TRBV5-1; CDR3nt: TGCGCCAGCAGCCCAAACCTTATCGCTGGAGGCTTCGCGGGGTCAGATAGAAACACCATATATTTT; CDR3aa: CASSPNLIAGGFAGSDRNTIYF
abundance: NA; d_gene: NA; j_gene: TRBJ2-7; v_gene: TRBV29-1; CDR3nt: TGCAGCGCGCAGACACCCGAGCAGTACTTC; CDR3aa: CSAQTPEQYF
abundance: NA; d_gene: NA; j_gene: TRBJ1-1; v_gene: TRBV5-6; CDR3nt: TGTGCCAGCAGCTTGGATGGCGGGTATACTGAAGCTTTCTTT; CDR3aa: CASSLDGGYTEAFF
abundance: NA; d_gene: TRBD2; j_gene: TRBJ2-7; v_gene: TRBV27; CDR3nt: TGTGCCAGCAGTTACCGAGCTAGCGGGAGGGCTCCCTACGAGCAGTACTTC; CDR3aa: CASSYRASGRAPYEQYF
abundance: few; d_gene: NA; j_gene: TRBJ1-1; v_gene: TRBV2; CDR3nt: TGTGCCAGCAGTTTCCGAGGGTACAGTGAAGCTTTCTTT; CDR3aa: CASSFRGYSEAFF
abundance: NA; d_gene: NA; j_gene: TRBJ1-6; v_gene: TRBV10-3; CDR3nt: TGTGCCATCAGCCTCGACAGCTATAATTCACCCCTCCACTTT; CDR3aa: CAISLDSYNSPLHF